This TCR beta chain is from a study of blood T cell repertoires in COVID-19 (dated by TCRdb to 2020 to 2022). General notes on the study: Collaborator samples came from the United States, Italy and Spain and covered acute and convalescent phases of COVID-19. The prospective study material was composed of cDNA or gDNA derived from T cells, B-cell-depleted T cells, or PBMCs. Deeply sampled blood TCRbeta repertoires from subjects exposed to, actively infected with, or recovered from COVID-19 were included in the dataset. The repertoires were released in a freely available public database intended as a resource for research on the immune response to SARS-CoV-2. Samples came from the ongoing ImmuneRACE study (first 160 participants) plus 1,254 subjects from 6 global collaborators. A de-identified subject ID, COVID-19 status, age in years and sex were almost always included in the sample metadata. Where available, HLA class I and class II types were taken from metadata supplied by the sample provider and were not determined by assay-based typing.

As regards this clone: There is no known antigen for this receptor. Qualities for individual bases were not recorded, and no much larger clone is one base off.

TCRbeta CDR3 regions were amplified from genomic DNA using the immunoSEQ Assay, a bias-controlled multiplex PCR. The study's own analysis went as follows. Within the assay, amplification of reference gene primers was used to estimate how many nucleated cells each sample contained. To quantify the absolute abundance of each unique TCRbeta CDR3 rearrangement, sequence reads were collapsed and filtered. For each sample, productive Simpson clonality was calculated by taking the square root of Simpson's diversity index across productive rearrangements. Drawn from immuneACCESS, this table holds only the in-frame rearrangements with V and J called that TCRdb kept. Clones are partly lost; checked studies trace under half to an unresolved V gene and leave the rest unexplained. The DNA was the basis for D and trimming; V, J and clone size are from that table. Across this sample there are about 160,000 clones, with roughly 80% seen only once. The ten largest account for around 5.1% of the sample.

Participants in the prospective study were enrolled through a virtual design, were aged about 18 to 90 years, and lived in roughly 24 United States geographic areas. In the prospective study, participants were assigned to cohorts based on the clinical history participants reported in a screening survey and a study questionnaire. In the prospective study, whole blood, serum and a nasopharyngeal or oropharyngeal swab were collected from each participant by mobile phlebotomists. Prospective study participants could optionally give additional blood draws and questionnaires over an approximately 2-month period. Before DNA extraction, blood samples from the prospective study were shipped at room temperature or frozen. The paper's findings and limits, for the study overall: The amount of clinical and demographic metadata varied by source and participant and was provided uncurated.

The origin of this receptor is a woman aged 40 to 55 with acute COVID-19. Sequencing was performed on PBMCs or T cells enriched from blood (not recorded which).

The sequence in DNA is TGTGCCACCAGTGATTTCTCAGGGCCAGATACGCAGTATTTT. Translation gives CATSDFSGPDTQYF. The chain was built from TRBV24-1 and TRBJ2-3; the D segment could be TRBD1, given 5 matching bases. The CDR3 spans 14 residues, from the cysteine through the phenylalanine. The entry retains the CDR3 DNA only, 42 bases that are in frame from base 1. V gives up 1 base and J gives up 4 bases, and the segment between their germline ends measures 8 bases. The germline V gene sets CDR1 to KGHDR and CDR2 to SFDVKD.